This T cell receptor (beta chain) was retrieved from a study of blood T cells in healthy people across ages (dated by TCRdb to 2014 to 2015). About the full investigation: In model experiments, template switching captured about one uniquely barcoded TCR beta cDNA molecule for every two T cells. The study measured age-related changes in TCR beta repertoire diversity using deep sequencing normalized with unique cDNA molecular identifiers. Four age groups were formed from the donors: young (average about 17 years), middle-aged (approximately 41), aged (approximately 60) and long-lived (82). Donors of different ages were randomly distributed across sequencing lanes to avoid experimental bias. Using the same blood draw, the study looked at two additional independent replicas of 1 million unique cDNA reads for two donors, one aged 18 to 30 and the other aged 80 or older. Study-level results and caveats: Because the CMV infection status of the donors was unknown, age-related changes in expanded clonotypes may potentially have been confounded. Compared with the aged group, the long-lived group had more naive CD4+ T cells, fewer expanded clones and increased TCR diversity, suggesting age selection. Observed TCR beta diversity per million T cells fell roughly linearly with age, and a significant reduction was already apparent by age roughly 40. Estimates of total diversity based on one million sequenced T cells were considered lower bounds and underestimates. Observed TCR beta diversity correlated strongly with the percentage of naive T cells measured by flow cytometry. Since profiling was done on bulk unsorted PBMCs, naive and antigen-experienced compartments could not be conclusively compared.

Library preparation employed 5' RACE. For sequencing, an Illumina HiSeq 2500 was employed. A second PCR of about 7 to 12 cycles was run with a J-beta primer mix and a sample-barcoded 5' primer. A template-switch 5' adaptor carrying 12 random nucleotides introduced a unique molecular identifier onto each TCR beta cDNA molecule. At least 2.5 million CDR3-containing paired-end reads were obtained from each sample. The Mint cDNA synthesis kit, primed by a TRBC-specific oligonucleotide, was used to synthesize first-strand cDNA from all RNA. Following uracil-DNA glycosylase treatment, all cDNA underwent a first 18-cycle PCR with the universal primers M1SS and BC2_uni_R. Per the source publication's procedure: Normalization of each sample was performed by random selection of 1 million high-quality reads, each carrying a distinct molecular identifier. Instead of being binned into consensus sequences, reads with shared molecular identifiers were discarded. MiTCR, with a Q25 quality threshold and the strictest error-elimination algorithm, was used for CDR3 identification, clonotype clustering and error correction. A nonparametric unseen species model with Euler transformation was used to estimate a lower bound on total TCR beta diversity. Using fastp at Q25 and MiXCR, TCRdb reprocessed the public reads and kept productive beta chains. One record per CDR3 amino acid sequence lists the most common genes and DNA. The V and J calls here are based on TCRdb, not the publication. The sample table lists roughly 500,000 distinct CDR3 sequences, 27% of them with a count of one. The ten largest clones capture roughly 20% of the sample.

On this clonotype itself: The antigen it recognizes is unknown. Base qualities were left out, and no much larger clone turns up one base away.

Its CDR3 holds 14 amino acids, cysteine through phenylalanine. Only the CDR3 region is kept as DNA, spanning 42 bases read in frame from base 1. The germline V gene supplies CDR1 SGHRS and CDR2 YFSETQ. V was cut back by 2 bases and J by 1 base, leaving a gap of 8 bases between them. The donors were a few dozen Caucasian individuals from Russia, aged roughly 6 to 90 years, who were systemically healthy. About 10 milliliters of peripheral blood were collected from each donor into EDTA-treated Vacutainer tubes. PBMCs were isolated by Ficoll-Paque density-gradient centrifugation, with at least 7 million obtained per sample. Trizol reagent was used to extract total RNA from the PBMCs, yielding at least 5 micrograms per sample. For every donor, flow cytometry on a PBMC aliquot measured the percentage of naive CD45RAhigh/CD27high T cells.

Sequenced input: blood. This sequence was found in a woman between 65 and 79 years old in good health. This receptor chain uses TRBV5-1 and TRBJ2-3; no D segment can be confidently identified. The DNA sequence reads TGCGCCAGCAGCTTTAAAATAGGCACAGATACGCAGTATTTT. Its amino acids are CASSFKIGTDTQYF.